This T cell receptor (beta chain) was profiled in a study of blood T cells in healthy people across ages. The authors ran a second PCR of about 6 to 11 cycles using a sample-barcoded 5' primer and a J-beta primer mix. In TCRdb, the 5' RACE reads were re-called with MiXCR into one record per CDR3 protein. The sample lists approximately 880,000 distinct CDR3 sequences; around 49% were seen once. Each sample gave at least 6.5 million isolated PBMCs. Total RNA was isolated from each sample in quantities of at least 6 micrograms. CDR1 is MNHEY and CDR2 is SVGEGT in the germline V gene. Unmatched junction bases numbered 10, after V lost 7 bases and J lost 4 bases. This CDR3 is built from 16 residues.

The sequence came from a man aged 25-40 years in good health. The sample taken for sequencing was blood. The V call is TRBV6-2 or TRBV6-3, the J call TRBJ2-3; 11 bases are a match to TRBD1. The DNA of the CDR3 is TGTGCCAGCACCACTCCTAGGACAGGGGGCCCAGATACGCAGTATTTT. Its protein is CASTTPRTGGPDTQYF.